The next 19 T cell receptor beta chains were all read from a single sample in a study of blood T cells in healthy people across ages. A second about 6 to 12 cycle PCR used barcoded and J-beta primers. TCRdb re-analysed the 5' RACE reads in MiXCR, keeping a single row per CDR3 protein. The data hold roughly 1 million distinct CDR3 sequences, with around 25% observed a single time. These data were also reused for a study on T cells of mothers and their children.

The material sequenced was blood. The receptors were gathered from a girl aged 2-10 years in good health.

The chain has TRBV7-6 and TRBJ2-5; a possible D gene is TRBD2 (5 bases). V shed 3 bases and J shed 7 bases, with 12 bases lying between them. CDR1 is SGHVS, CDR2 FNYEAQ, per germline. CDR3 size: 13 residues. CDR3 in amino acids: CASSFPDRGTQYF. The CDR3 nucleotides read TGTGCCAGCAGCTTCCCCGACCGGGGGACCCAGTACTTC.

This chain joins TRBV29-1 and TRBJ1-1; possibly TRBD1 for D (6 bases). The CDR3 runs 12 residues. V was cut by 7 bases and J by 6 bases, with 15 bases left in between. Germline V gene data show CDR1 as SQVTM and CDR2 as ANQGSEA. The DNA for the CDR3 is TGCAGCGGCCGGTGGGGGGCATCTGAAGCTTTCTTT. This codes for CSGRWGASEAFF.

This clonotype was seen repeatedly, ten times or more. The chain has TRBV28 and TRBJ1-4; 8 nucleotides line up with TRBD1. This CDR3 contains 12 residues. J gave up 5 bases and V 8 bases, and 1 base lay outside the gene matches. CDR1 and CDR2 from the germline V gene are MDHEN and SYDVKM. CDR3 in amino acids: CASGTGNEKLFF. CDR3 nucleotide sequence: TGTGCCAGCGGGACAGGCAATGAAAAACTGTTTTTT.

The table lists this clonotype with a few counts. The chain links TRBV28 to TRBJ2-3; D possibly uses TRBD1 or TRBD2 (6 bases each). Germline CDR1 and CDR2: MDHEN and SYDVKM. Trimming cost V 6 bases and J 0 bases, with 19 bases left between them. This CDR3 contains 17 residues. Here the CDR3 reads CASSPTSGAQSTDTQYF. The CDR3 DNA reads as TGTGCCAGCAGCCCCACGTCGGGGGCCCAAAGCACAGATACGCAGTATTTT.

Notes on this clonotype: Sequence at one end of the junction differs from germline and may be a read error. The rearrangement links TRBV5-1 to TRBJ2-5; 7 bases fit TRBD1. The J call may be incorrect, as the DNA end agrees better with TRBJ2-7. The CDR3 length is 13 residues. The germline V gene encodes CDR1 SGHRS and CDR2 YFSETQ. As DNA, the CDR3 is TGCGTCAGCAGCTTCAAGGGGGCCGACGAGCAGTACTTC. Amino acids: CVSSFKGADEQYF.

This clonotype was recorded a few times. V is TRBV20-1 and J is TRBJ1-6; D is undetermined. Looked up from germline, CDR1 is DFQATT and CDR2 is SNEGSKA (reference sequence). V shed 2 bases and J shed 10 bases, with 9 bases lying between them. This CDR3 is 12 amino acids long. The CDR3 protein is CSARMYRSPLHF. The DNA for the CDR3 is TGCAGTGCTAGAATGTATCGGTCACCCCTCCACTTT.

J is TRBJ1-5 and V is TRBV12-3 or TRBV12-4; maybe TRBD1 (5 bases). The CDR3 loop spans 16 amino acids. Between the trimmed V and J ends, which lost 1 base and 0 bases, there was a span of 10 bases. Here the CDR3 reads CASSLETGYSNQPQHF. The CDR3 DNA is TGTGCCAGCAGTTTAGAAACAGGATATAGCAATCAGCCCCAGCATTTT.

This clonotype has more than one count but fewer than ten. V gene TRBV28 combines with J gene TRBJ2-1, with no clear D. The CDR3 is 16 amino acids. Germline V CDR1 and CDR2: MDHEN, SYDVKM. V was pared by 5 bases and J by 3 bases, with 17 bases between. In DNA form, the CDR3 reads TGTGCCAGCAGTCTGGTGCTGGAGCTCAGCTACAATGAGCAGTTCTTC. Protein sequence: CASSLVLELSYNEQFF.

The rearrangement joins TRBV4-3 to TRBJ1-2; the D is unclear. CDR3 size: 15 residues. The V end was cut by 0 bases, the J end by 4 bases, with 12 bases between. CDR1 and CDR2 (germline): LGHNA, YSLEER. The CDR3, as DNA: TGCGCCAGCAGCCAAGATCTCGGCACCCCCTATGGCTACACCTTC. Translation gives CASSQDLGTPYGYTF.

This clonotype was observed a handful of times. The V gene is TRBV5-1, the J gene TRBJ2-2, with 9 bases matching TRBD1. With 2 bases clipped from V and 6 bases from J, the junction kept 2 bases outside the gene matches. The CDR3 spans 14 residues. The germline V gene encodes CDR1 SGHRS and CDR2 YFSETQ. The CDR3 sequence is CASSFRQGAGELFF. DNA of the CDR3: TGCGCCAGCAGCTTCCGACAGGGGGCCGGGGAGCTGTTTTTT. Full variable domain (outside the CDR3, taken from reference TRBV5-1 and TRBJ2-2): KAGVTQTPRYLIKTRGQQVTLSCSPISGHRSVSWYQQTPGQGLQFLFEYFSETQRNKGNFPGRFSGRQFSNSRSEMNVSTLELGDSALYLCASSFRQGAGELFFGEGSRLTVL.

This clonotype was detected only a few times. The V and J genes are TRBV4-3 and TRBJ2-3, with TRBD2 matching 13 bases. CDR1 and CDR2 from the germline V gene are LGHNA and YSLEER. The CDR3 consists of 17 residues. Trimming took 2 bases from V and 2 from J; bases not matched to a gene: 4. Here the CDR3 DNA reads TGCGCCAGCAGCCAAACCGGGACTAGCGGGGTCACAGATACGCAGTATTTT. Amino acids: CASSQTGTSGVTDTQYF.

This chain connects TRBV4-1 to TRBJ2-1; 7 nucleotides agree with TRBD2. Germline V gene data show CDR1 as MGHRA and CDR2 as YSYEKL. With V trimmed by 3 bases and J by 2 bases, 7 bases remained unmatched. The CDR3 contains 16 residues. In DNA, the CDR3 is TGCGCCAGCAGCCATCCTCGGGAGGCTACCTACAATGAGCAGTTCTTC. Protein sequence: CASSHPREATYNEQFF.

The rearrangement links TRBV20-1 to TRBJ2-1, with 7 bases lining up with TRBD2. The germline V gene has CDR1 DFQATT and CDR2 SNEGSKA (reference sequence). This CDR3 region has 16 residues. V was pared by 2 bases and J by 2 bases, with 9 bases of the junction left unmatched. CDR3 residues: CSARSGEAGPYNEQFF. Written as DNA, the CDR3 is TGCAGTGCTAGATCGGGTGAAGCGGGACCCTACAATGAGCAGTTCTTC.

This chain joins TRBV18 and TRBJ2-1; weak D call: TRBD1 (5 bases). Germline V CDR1 and CDR2: KGHSH, LQKENI. Trimming cost V 2 bases and J 6 bases, with 8 bases left between them. The length of the CDR3 is 13 residues. The CDR3 here is CASSPGAVNEQFF. The CDR3 DNA follows: TGTGCCAGCTCACCAGGGGCAGTCAATGAGCAGTTCTTC.

The CDR3 region is CASSVGGQGFAEAFF. In nucleotides, the CDR3 is TGTGCCAGCAGCGTGGGAGGTCAGGGCTTCGCTGAAGCTTTCTTT. This sequence joins TRBV9 and TRBJ1-1, with D possibly TRBD1 on 5 matching bases. CDR1 and CDR2 from the germline V gene are SGDLS and YYNGEE. The CDR3 loop spans 15 amino acids. Trimming took 2 bases from V and 6 from J, leaving 17 bases between them. The full variable domain, its missing parts supplied by reference TRBV9 and TRBJ1-1, is DSGVTQTPKHLITATGQRVTLRCSPRSGDLSVYWYQQSLDQGLQFLIQYYNGEERAKGNILERFSAQQFPDLHSELNLSSLELGDSALYFCASSVGGQGFAEAFFGQGTRLTVV.

This clonotype was counted a few times. V and J are TRBV28 and TRBJ2-5; D possibly matches TRBD1 or TRBD2 (5 bases each). There are 17 residues in the CDR3. CDR1 MDHEN and CDR2 SYDVKM come from the germline V gene. The ends were cut back, 6 bases at V and 7 bases at J, with 27 bases in the middle. The CDR3 bases are TGTGCCAGCAGGGACCCCGGGGCAACAAATCCCGCAGGGACCCAGTACTTC. This codes for CASRDPGATNPAGTQYF. Variable domain in full (rest from reference TRBV28 and TRBJ2-5): DVKVTQSSRYLVKRTGEKVFLECVQDMDHENMFWYRQDPGLGLRLIYFSYDVKMKEKGDIPEGYSVSREKKERFSLILESASTNQTSMYLCASRDPGATNPAGTQYFGPGTRLLVL.

This clonotype was seen more than once but under ten times. A junction boundary mismatches the germline segment, possibly from a read error. V is TRBV20-1 and J is TRBJ2-4; D could derive from TRBD1 or TRBD2 (7 bases each). The CDR3 contains 13 residues. CDR1 and CDR2 from the germline V gene are DFQATT and SNEGSKA (reference sequence). The CDR3 DNA follows: TGCAGTGCTGGGGAGGGGGCCCACAACATTCAGTATTTC. It codes for CSAGEGAHNIQYF.

This clonotype has a handful of counts. This chain links TRBV29-1 with TRBJ2-1, with TRBD2 matching 11 bases. The V gene end was trimmed by 7 bases and the J gene end by 4 bases; junction bases not matched to a gene: 3. CDR1 is SQVTM, CDR2 ANQGSEA, per germline. The CDR3 sequence is 13 residues long. CDR3 sequence reads: CSELAGDYNEQFF. CDR3 nucleotide sequence: TGCAGCGAACTAGCGGGAGATTACAATGAGCAGTTCTTC.

The rearrangement links TRBV12-3 or TRBV12-4 to TRBJ2-5; 7 bases map to TRBD2. V lost 3 bases and J lost 4; bases outside the gene matches: 8. This CDR3 has 15 amino acids. The CDR3 is CASSFAGETGETQYF. CDR3 nucleotides: TGTGCCAGCAGTTTCGCGGGAGAAACGGGAGAGACCCAGTACTTC.